What follows are 26 T cell receptor beta chains derived from one specimen sequenced in a study of cytomegalovirus exposure and HLA in healthy donors. Amplification used 60 Vbeta primers and 13 Jbeta primers. This table comes from immunoSEQ multiplex PCR, and its TCRdb copy is limited to in-frame clones, with some not included. The sample lists around 300,000 clones; about 66% were seen once. The sequenced sample consisted of PBMCs. The receptor set was obtained from a female donor in good health and CMV-seronegative.

The chain recombines TRBV28 with TRBJ2-7, with D maybe TRBD1 (5 bases). With 5 bases removed from V and 6 bases from J, the gap between germline ends came to 14 bases. The CDR3 spans 13 residues. Germline CDR1 and CDR2: MDHEN and SYDVKM. The CDR3 DNA sequence: TGTGCCAGCAGTAGACGCGACAGATCCGAGCAGTACTTC. Its translation is CASSRRDRSEQYF. Using reference TRBV28 and TRBJ2-7 for the parts outside the CDR3, the full variable domain is DVKVTQSSRYLVKRTGEKVFLECVQDMDHENMFWYRQDPGLGLRLIYFSYDVKMKEKGDIPEGYSVSREKKERFSLILESASTNQTSMYLCASSRRDRSEQYFGPGTRLTVT.

The chain has TRBV15 and TRBJ1-5; 10 bases align to TRBD1. The germline gives CDR1 LNHNV, CDR2 YYDKDF (reference sequence). V was pared by 6 bases and J by 2 bases, with 4 bases of the junction left unmatched. This CDR3 has 15 amino acids. This chain's CDR3 is CATRPGTGGNQPQHF. The CDR3 DNA follows: TGTGCCACCAGACCTGGGACAGGGGGCAATCAGCCCCAGCATTTT.

This chain connects TRBV6-5 to TRBJ2-1; TRBD2 aligns across 14 bases. CDR1 and CDR2 from the germline V gene are MNHEY and SVGAGI. The V gene end was trimmed by 6 bases and the J gene end by 15 bases; junction bases not matched to a gene: 10. The CDR3 loop spans 14 amino acids. DNA of the CDR3: TGTGCCAGCAGCGGACTAGCGGGGGGATGGTTGTGGTTCTTC. Amino acid sequence: CASSGLAGGWLWFF.

The chain combines TRBV2 with TRBJ2-5; 9 bases line up with TRBD1. The germline V gene has CDR1 SNHLY and CDR2 FYNNEI. The CDR3 length is 15 residues. J lost 4 bases, V lost 1 base, and 4 bases had no gene match. The CDR3 loop is CASSEEDRGRETQYF. CDR3 nucleotides: TGTGCCAGCAGTGAAGAGGACAGGGGTCGAGAGACCCAGTACTTC.

The chain carries TRBV11-1 and TRBJ1-1; D ambiguous. Germline V lookup: CDR1 SGHAT, CDR2 FQDESV (reference sequence). Trimming left V 4 bases short and J 1 base short, with 16 bases between. This CDR3 has 16 residues. CDR3 residues: CASSSRAGWTNTEAFF. The CDR3 nucleotides read TGTGCCAGCAGCTCGAGGGCGGGGTGGACGAACACTGAAGCTTTCTTT.

This sequence joins TRBV7-9 and TRBJ2-1; TRBD2 aligns across 7 bases. Germline V gene data show CDR1 as SEHNR and CDR2 as FQNEAQ (reference sequence). V gave up 2 bases and J gave up 8 bases; unmatched junction bases: 15. The CDR3 contains 17 residues. CDR3 bases: TGTGCCAGCAGCTTAAGGGGCGGCGGGAGTGTAGGCGATGAGCAGTTCTTC. Amino acids: CASSLRGGGSVGDEQFF. The full variable domain, its missing parts supplied by reference TRBV7-9 and TRBJ2-1, is DTGVSQNPRHKITKRGQNVTFRCDPISEHNRLYWYRQTLGQGPEFLTYFQNEAQLEKSRLLSDRFSAERPKGSFSTLEIQRTEQGDSAMYLCASSLRGGGSVGDEQFFGPGTRLTVL.

This clone was observed a few times. This chain links TRBV6-4 with TRBJ1-1; D is possibly TRBD1 (5 bases). The CDR3 is made up of 14 amino acids. The germline gives CDR1 MRHNA, CDR2 SNTAGT. The germline V and J ends were trimmed by 4 bases and 10 bases, with 19 bases remaining between them. CDR3 nucleotide sequence: TGTGCCAGCAGTGCAACAGGTCACTCTCTCGGAGCTTTCTTT. Protein sequence: CASSATGHSLGAFF.

The chain combines TRBV9 with TRBJ2-1, with a tentative D call TRBD1 (5 bases). The germline V and J ends were trimmed by 4 bases and 0 bases, with 14 bases remaining between them. The length of the CDR3 is 16 residues. CDR1 is SGDLS and CDR2 is YYNGEE in the germline V gene. The CDR3 DNA sequence: TGTGCCAGCAGCTTACAAACAGGACGCTCCTACAATGAGCAGTTCTTC. Protein: CASSLQTGRSYNEQFF.

The chain joins TRBV27 to TRBJ2-6; D possibly corresponds to TRBD2 (6 bases). Germline V gene lookup returns CDR1 MNHEY and CDR2 SMNVEV (reference sequence). With 0 bases removed from V and 0 bases from J, the gap between germline ends came to 21 bases. CDR3 size: 21 residues. This CDR3 is CASSLSILAGYPGSGANVLTF. The CDR3 DNA follows: TGTGCCAGCAGTTTATCGATATTGGCGGGATACCCGGGCTCTGGGGCCAACGTCCTGACTTTC.

The rearrangement uses TRBV9 and TRBJ2-3; 11 bases map to TRBD2. Germline lookup yields CDR1 SGDLS and CDR2 YYNGEE. This CDR3 comprises 17 residues. The trim removed 0 bases at V and 0 bases at J, leaving 3 bases unmatched. The chain's CDR3 is CASSVAGLAASTDTQYF. The CDR3 bases are TGTGCCAGCAGCGTAGCGGGACTAGCGGCTAGCACAGATACGCAGTATTTT.

This clone was counted between two and nine times. The chain joins TRBV2 to TRBJ1-6; D not certain. The V gene lost 3 bases and the J gene lost 14 bases, with 11 bases spanning the gap. Germline V CDR1 and CDR2: SNHLY, FYNNEI. The CDR3 totals 12 residues. The CDR3 sequence: CASSDEIQALHF. The CDR3 DNA sequence: TGTGCCAGCAGTGATGAGATTCAGGCCCTCCACTTT.

The chain has TRBV12-5 and TRBJ1-4, with TRBD1 identical over 8 bases. CDR1 LGHNT and CDR2 FRNRAP come from the germline V gene. The CDR3 has 14 amino acids. The V segment lost 6 bases and the J segment 5 bases; nucleotides outside the gene matches: 5. The CDR3 loop reads CASGRGQSNEKLFF. DNA of the CDR3: TGTGCTAGTGGCAGGGGGCAGAGCAATGAAAAACTGTTTTTT.

This clone was recorded a few times. The CDR3 DNA sequence: TGTGCCAGCAGACAGGGATGGGTCGAGCAGTACTTC. The encoded protein is CASRQGWVEQYF. The rearrangement links TRBV6-5 to TRBJ2-7, with TRBD1 as a possible D gene (6 bases). Germline-derived CDR1 and CDR2 are MNHEY and SVGAGI. V was pared by 6 bases and J by 6 bases, with 12 bases between. This CDR3 is 12 amino acids long.

The chain links TRBV5-4 to TRBJ2-5; TRBD2 might be the D (5 bases). The DNA matches TRBJ2-7 better at its end, which makes the J call doubtful. Germline V CDR1 and CDR2: SGHNT, YYREEE (reference sequence). CDR3 length: 14 residues. CDR3 region: CASSRLGASYEQYF. The CDR3 region has the DNA TGTGCCAGCAGCCGTCTGGGAGCTTCCTACGAGCAGTACTTC.

The chain employs TRBV30 and TRBJ2-2; D is uncertain. The CDR3 runs 14 residues. The V gene lost 1 base and the J gene lost 5 bases, with 11 bases spanning the gap. Germline CDR1 GTSNPN, CDR2 SVGIG (reference sequence). CDR3 in DNA: TGTGCCTGGAGTGGGTCTATAACTACCGGGGAGCTGTTTTTT. Encoded protein: CAWSGSITTGELFF.

The rearrangement links TRBV7-9 to TRBJ1-1; D is perhaps TRBD1 (6 bases). V was pared by 8 bases and J by 1 base, with 20 bases between. Germline V gene data show CDR1 as SEHNR and CDR2 as FQNEAQ (reference sequence). The CDR3 has 16 residues. CDR3 DNA sequence: TGTGCCAGCCACCCGGGCCCAAAACAGGGGAACACTGAAGCTTTCTTT. Translation gives CASHPGPKQGNTEAFF.

This chain uses TRBV5-1 with TRBJ2-2, with 9 bases fitting TRBD2. The V and J ends lost 0 bases and 4 bases, in that order; junction bases with no gene match: 10. The length of the CDR3 is 18 residues. CDR1 SGHRS and CDR2 YFSETQ come from the germline V gene. The CDR3 reads CASSLAGSGSLSTGELFF. The CDR3 DNA is TGCGCCAGCAGCTTGGCAGGTAGCGGGAGCCTGAGCACCGGGGAGCTGTTTTTT.

The count of this clone is one. This chain joins TRBV18 and TRBJ2-3, with 12 bases that match TRBD2. J lost 5 bases, V lost 5 bases, and 8 bases had no gene match. This CDR3 spans 16 amino acids. Germline CDR1 reads KGHSH; CDR2 reads LQKENI. The CDR3 nucleotides read TGTGCCAGCTCAGCGACTAGCGGGAGCTCCCGAGATACGCAGTATTTT. This codes for CASSATSGSSRDTQYF. The complete variable domain, with remaining parts taken from reference TRBV18 and TRBJ2-3, reads NAGVMQNPRHLVRRRGQEARLRCSPMKGHSHVYWYRQLPEEGLKFMVYLQKENIIDESGMPKERFSAEFPKEGPSILRIQQVVRGDSAAYFCASSATSGSSRDTQYFGPGTRLTVL.

V usage is TRBV15 and J usage is TRBJ2-7, with D possibly TRBD1 on 6 matching bases. The V and J ends lost 4 bases and 5 bases respectively, with 15 bases between them. The CDR3 length is 14 residues. Germline V CDR1 and CDR2: LNHNV, YYDKDF (reference sequence). The CDR3 reads CATSNKHPGDEQYF. For the CDR3, the DNA is TGTGCCACCAGCAATAAGCACCCAGGGGACGAGCAGTACTTC.

V and J are TRBV27 and TRBJ1-3, with D maybe TRBD1 (5 bases). Germline CDR1 is MNHEY and CDR2 is SMNVEV (reference sequence). Trimming removed 5 bases from V and 3 bases from J, with 11 bases in between. CDR3 length equals 14 residues. In nucleotides, the CDR3 is TGTGCCAGCAGTCCAGGGTTTGTTGGAAACACCATATATTTT. Its translation is CASSPGFVGNTIYF.

In its sample, this clone was seen once. The V and J genes are TRBV14 and TRBJ1-2; a possible D gene is TRBD1 (5 bases). The CDR3 is 15 residues long. V lost 8 bases, J lost 4 bases, and 20 bases lay in between. The germline V gene has CDR1 SGHDN and CDR2 FVKESK. The chain's CDR3 is CASRPKSWDSYGYTF. The CDR3 region has the DNA TGTGCCAGCCGCCCTAAAAGCTGGGACTCCTATGGCTACACCTTC.

The chain has TRBV11-2 and TRBJ1-4, with D possibly TRBD1 on 5 matching bases. V lost 4 bases to trimming and J lost 0 bases, with 9 bases between them. The germline CDR1 and CDR2 sequences are SGHAT and FQNNGV. There are 15 residues in the CDR3. The CDR3 here is CASSSSTATNEKLFF. The CDR3 nucleotides read TGTGCCAGCAGCTCCTCGACAGCAACTAATGAAAAACTGTTTTTT.

This clone occurred a few times. The gene calls are TRBV25-1 and TRBJ2-2; D unclear. Germline lookup yields CDR1 MGHDK and CDR2 SYGVNS. This CDR3 spans 16 amino acids. Trimming removed 4 bases from V and 2 bases from J, with 14 bases in between. The DNA for the CDR3 is TGTGCCAGCAGTGCCCCAGGTACACTCAACACCGGGGAGCTGTTTTTT. Residues: CASSAPGTLNTGELFF.

As regards this clone: An end of the junction differs from the germline gene, which may be a read error. This chain uses TRBV7-7 with TRBJ2-7; TRBD2 agrees at 10 bases. The germline V gene encodes CDR1 SSHAT and CDR2 FNYEAQ (reference sequence). There are 15 residues in the CDR3. The CDR3: CASSPGLANLYEQYF. The CDR3 nucleotides read TGTGCTAGCAGTCCGGGACTAGCGAATCTCTACGAGCAGTACTTC.

This clone has more than one count but fewer than ten. V gene TRBV4-1 combines with J gene TRBJ1-1, with D perhaps TRBD1 (5 bases). Germline CDR1 is MGHRA and CDR2 is YSYEKL. V dropped 4 bases and J dropped 0 bases, with 12 bases sitting between them. CDR3 size: 15 residues. The CDR3 here is CASSLDRGLNTEAFF. The CDR3 bases are TGCGCCAGCAGCCTAGACAGAGGGTTGAACACTGAAGCTTTCTTT.

The chain couples TRBV4-1 to TRBJ1-3, with a tentative D call TRBD1 (6 bases). In germline, CDR1 is MGHRA, CDR2 YSYEKL. The CDR3 consists of 18 residues. V was shortened by 1 base and J by 4 bases, with 20 bases between the two germline ends. CDR3 loop: CASSQGGGISAPGNTIYF. DNA of the CDR3: TGCGCCAGCAGCCAAGGGGGGGGCATCTCCGCACCGGGAAACACCATATATTTT.